The entry below describes one T cell receptor (beta chain). Its antigen is not identified. Primers used in a second PCR of about 7 to 12 cycles were a sample-barcoded 5' primer and a J-beta primer mix. TCRdb redid the calling of the 5' RACE reads with MiXCR, one entry per CDR3 protein. The sample yields around 1,000,000 distinct CDR3 sequences, almost 25% seen once. The CDR3 covers 14 residues. Deletions cut 6 bases from V and 4 bases from J, with 18 bases between. From germline, CDR1 is DFQATT and CDR2 SNEGSKA (reference sequence). This entry is derived from a study of blood T cells in healthy people across ages. Study conclusions and caveats: A roughly linear fall in TCR beta diversity per million T cells was seen with increasing age.

These same data were also listed under a study on T cells of mothers and their children.

This receptor was taken from a girl aged 2-10 years in good health. This rearrangement joins TRBV20-1 to TRBJ1-2; D might be TRBD1 (5 bases). Sequencing input: blood. This chain's CDR3 is CSARGPIFFYGYTF. The CDR3 nucleotides are TGCAGTGCCCGGGGACCGATCTTCTTCTATGGCTACACCTTC.